This T cell receptor (beta chain) was sequenced in a study of T cells in Graves' hyperthyroidism and ophthalmopathy (dated by TCRdb to the late 2010s). At the level of the whole study: Peripheral blood was sampled at the time of initial diagnosis, prior to any treatment. A discovery cohort of around 98 patients, fewer than 50 with Graves' ophthalmopathy and about 60 with stable Graves' hyperthyroidism, was used to find distinguishing TCR V-J signatures. Prospective prediction of ophthalmopathy was tested in an independent validation cohort of approximately 19 hyperthyroidism patients and 15 to 17 patients who later progressed to ophthalmopathy. The 100 or so discovery patients were randomly split 7:3 into training and test sets. Thyroid tissue and blood T-cell repertoires from six or seven Graves' hyperthyroidism patients were also compared in the study. Once sampling was done, hyperthyroidism patients were given methimazole at a starting dose of 30 mg daily, whereas ophthalmopathy patients were given high-dose intravenous methylprednisolone. The paper describes TCR Vbeta CDR3 sequencing of 140 or so peripheral blood samples, made up of some 40 ophthalmopathy patients, around 78 hyperthyroidism patients and 17 progressor patients.

Broad study findings and their caveats: During validation, the model predicted progression to ophthalmopathy a median of roughly six months ahead of onset, with almost 71% sensitivity and 72.22% specificity. No statistical method was used to set the sample size in advance, and investigators knew the group allocation. A 13 V-J signature model separated ophthalmopathy from stable hyperthyroidism, with approximately 87% sensitivity and roughly 81% specificity in cross-validation and 80%/75% in testing. Most expanded thyroid clonotypes (frequency above 0.001) were also detected in blood, suggesting blood repertoires may reflect thyroid immune responses.

A distance of 14 bases separates the germline ends of V and J, which lose 4 bases and 4 bases respectively. From cysteine to phenylalanine, the CDR3 is 14 amino acids long. The DNA shown is the 42-base CDR3, in frame from base 1. CDR1 SGHDT and CDR2 YYEEEE were looked up in the germline V gene. This clonotype was detected a few times. No antigen is known for it. No base qualities exist here, and no much larger clone lies one base off it. In the ophthalmopathy patients, disease was moderately to severely active, with a Clinical Activity Score of 3 or more, a NOSPECS grade of 4 or more, and a duration of less than 3 months. Any patient with an uncontrolled infection, another autoimmune disease, pregnancy or lactation was excluded. Diagnoses were established on the basis of clinical symptoms, serum thyroxine and TRAb, thyroid ultrasound, and orbital computed tomography. PBMCs were isolated from 7.5 to 10 ml of fresh peripheral blood by Ficoll-Paque density gradient centrifugation. Trizol reagent was used to extract total RNA, and RNA quality was then checked on an Agilent 2100 Bioanalyzer.

The TCR beta CDR3 regions were amplified from RNA transcripts. The TCR CDR3 was subjected to a first round of RT-PCR using the HTBI primer set and the Qiagen OneStep RT-PCR kit. A second multiplex PCR round built the libraries, followed by size selection and purification. The libraries were sequenced on an Illumina HiSeq2000 using paired-end 100 bp reads. The published analysis was carried out like this. SOAPnuke was used to process the raw data, removing reads that contained adapters or uncalled bases, had a mean Phred below 15, or lacked an exact match to the constant primer or identifier. High-quality paired reads were merged using COPE v1.2.5, and each unique nucleotide sequence was defined as a clonotype. MiTCR v1.1 was used to align clonotypes to the IMGT TRBV, TRBD and TRBJ reference segments. The analysis included only V-J combinations with a frequency above 0.0001, which together covered roughly 99% of the repertoires. A TCS score was defined as the ratio between F50 (clonal expansion) and ExV (chaos), using BLOSUM62-based TCRdist between CDR3 peptides within each V-J. Welch's t-statistics and random forest reduced some 510 V-J features to roughly 13, which were used in a naive Bayes classifier (R e1071). TCRdb passed the public sequencing reads through fastp at Q25 and MiXCR, retaining productive beta sequences. Every CDR3 protein is listed once, alongside the most common genes and DNA of its rows. What appears here as the V and J calls and clone size reflects TCRdb's work, not the paper's. This sample comprises about 300,000 distinct CDR3 sequences, roughly 19% of them detected only once. The top ten clonotypes cover roughly 40% of the sample.

The sequence links TRBV5-6 to TRBJ1-1, and perhaps TRBD1 as D gene, on 5 matching bases. This sequence originates from a man over 45 with Graves' ophthalmopathy. Sequencing input: blood. The CDR3 region: CASSPSTDLTEAFF. The DNA sequence reads TGTGCCAGCAGCCCATCGACAGATCTCACTGAAGCTTTCTTT.